Sequencing of this T cell receptor (beta chain) was carried out in a study of blood T cells in healthy people across ages. Study as a whole: About one barcoded TCR beta cDNA was captured per two T cells.

Together with a sample-barcoded 5' primer, a J-beta primer mix was included in a second PCR lasting roughly 7 to 11 cycles. TCRdb redid the calling of the 5' RACE reads with MiXCR, one entry per CDR3 protein. The profile shows hundreds of thousands of distinct CDR3 sequences, roughly 43% of them singletons. The CDR3 loop spans 12 amino acids. V lost 0 bases to trimming and J lost 13 bases, with 15 bases between them. Germline V lookup: CDR1 SQVTM, CDR2 ANQGSEA. In the case of this clonotype: A read error may be the cause here, since a much bigger clone is one base away.

The specimen sequenced was blood. V usage is TRBV29-1 and J usage is TRBJ2-5; D remains ambiguous. The receptor's source is a woman aged 60-70 years in good health. CDR3 in DNA: TGCAGCGTTGAAGAAGACTCGAATCAGCGGTACTTC. Its protein is CSVEEDSNQRYF.